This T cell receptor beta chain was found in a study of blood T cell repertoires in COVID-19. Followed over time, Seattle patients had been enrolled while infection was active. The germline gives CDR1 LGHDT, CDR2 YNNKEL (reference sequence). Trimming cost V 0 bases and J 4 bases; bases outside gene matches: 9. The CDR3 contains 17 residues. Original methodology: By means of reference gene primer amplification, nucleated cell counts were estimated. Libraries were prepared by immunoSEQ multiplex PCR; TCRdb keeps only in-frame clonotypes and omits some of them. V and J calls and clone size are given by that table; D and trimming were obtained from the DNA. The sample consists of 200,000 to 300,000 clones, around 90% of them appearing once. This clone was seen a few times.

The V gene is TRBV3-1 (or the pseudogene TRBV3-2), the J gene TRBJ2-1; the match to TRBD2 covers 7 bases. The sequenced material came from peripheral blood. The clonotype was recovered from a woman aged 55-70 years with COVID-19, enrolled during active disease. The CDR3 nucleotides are TGTGCCAGCAGCCAAGATTCCGGGCTAGCGGCTTACAATGAGCAGTTCTTC. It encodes CASSQDSGLAAYNEQFF.